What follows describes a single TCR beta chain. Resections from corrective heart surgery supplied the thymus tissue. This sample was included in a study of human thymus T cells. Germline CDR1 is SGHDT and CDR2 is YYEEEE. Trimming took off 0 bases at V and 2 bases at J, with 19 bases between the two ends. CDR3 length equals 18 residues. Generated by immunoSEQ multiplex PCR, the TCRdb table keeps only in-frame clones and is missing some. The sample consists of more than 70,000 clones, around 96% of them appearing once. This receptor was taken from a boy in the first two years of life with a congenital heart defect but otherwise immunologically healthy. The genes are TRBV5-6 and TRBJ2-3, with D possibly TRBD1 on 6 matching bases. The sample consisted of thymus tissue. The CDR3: CASSLEVVGAGVTDTQYF. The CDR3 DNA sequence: TGTGCCAGCAGCTTGGAGGTTGTGGGGGCTGGTGTCACAGATACGCAGTATTTT.